This T cell receptor beta chain is drawn from a study of cytomegalovirus exposure and HLA in healthy donors. Study outcomes and limitations: Three CMV-associated chains proved CMV antigen-specific in vitro. Reports indicated that the classifier achieved high specificity and sensitivity in diagnosing cytomegalovirus status.

Comment on this clone: The antigen is unknown.

Clones were read by immunoSEQ multiplex PCR, and TCRdb kept only the in-frame ones, dropping some. This table holds some 59,000 clones, roughly nine tenths found once. The CDR3 consists of 16 residues. In germline, CDR1 is MGHDK, CDR2 SYGVNS. V was clipped by 2 bases and J by 4 bases; unmatched bases: 10. Sample: PBMCs. This clonotype was obtained from a woman aged 18-29 years in good health and CMV-seropositive. V gene TRBV25-1 combines with J gene TRBJ2-5, with 7 nucleotides matching TRBD1. This chain's CDR3 is CASSELSQGDIETQYF. The CDR3 DNA is TGTGCCAGCAGTGAACTTAGCCAGGGGGATATAGAGACCCAGTACTTC.